The rows below give T cell receptor beta chains drawn from one sample of a study of technical replicates of blood from a few donors. TCRdb keeps only in-frame clones here, not all; method: immunoSEQ multiplex PCR. The data show some 71,000 clones, around 97% seen once. The specimen was T cells isolated from PBMCs. These TCRs come from a human donor in good health. Both conserved end residues are part of each CDR3. The D gene is left open where the match is weak. Size is omitted from some rows. Given values are once, few, many or a class for expanded clones.

clone_size	v_call	d_call	j_call	cdr3_nt	cdr3_aa
.	TRBV10-3	.	TRBJ2-1	TGTGCCACCTCGACAGTCCTGAATGAGCAGTTCTTC	CATSTVLNEQFF
.	TRBV9	TRBD2	TRBJ2-5	TGTGCCAGCAGCGTAGTGGGGCGGGGGAGCGGGAGACTACAAGAGACCCAGTACTTC	CASSVVGRGSGRLQETQYF
.	TRBV6-5	.	TRBJ2-7	TGTGCCAGCAGTTACCGAGACACCTACGAGCAGTACTTC	CASSYRDTYEQYF
.	TRBV2	.	TRBJ1-2	TGTGCCAGCAGTGATTGGGGAGGAGCTAACTATGGCTACACCTTC	CASSDWGGANYGYTF
.	TRBV7-8	.	TRBJ1-1	TGTGCCAGCAGCATAAACAGGGTTGGCACTGAAGCTTTCTTT	CASSINRVGTEAFF
.	TRBV28	TRBD1	TRBJ2-5	TGTGCCAGCACCAGACAGGGGAAGGAGACCCAGTACTTC	CASTRQGKETQYF
.	TRBV5-6	TRBD1	TRBJ2-1	TGTGCCAGCAGCCACAGGGGGATCTCATGGAATGAGCAGTTCTTC	CASSHRGISWNEQFF
.	TRBV28	TRBD1	TRBJ1-5	TGTGCCAGCAGTCCAAACAGGGGTTATAGCAATCAGCCCCAGCATTTT	CASSPNRGYSNQPQHF
.	TRBV13	.	TRBJ2-2	TGTGCCAGCAGCTCAGAGGGCGGGATCTACACCGGGGAGCTGTTTTTT	CASSSEGGIYTGELFF
once	TRBV7-3	TRBD2	TRBJ2-2	TGTGCCAGCAGCCCCTCCCCCTCTAGCGGGGGCACCGGGGAGCTGTTTTTT	CASSPSPSSGGTGELFF
once	TRBV6-4	.	TRBJ2-2	TGTGCCAGCAGTGTATCGTCAGGGAACACCGGGGAGCTGTTTTTT	CASSVSSGNTGELFF
once	TRBV5-1	TRBD2	TRBJ2-1	TGCGCCAGCAGCCCCCGGCTGTCTAGCGGGGTAAGCTCCTACAATGAGCAGTTCTTC	CASSPRLSSGVSSYNEQFF
.	TRBV19	TRBD1	TRBJ1-4	TGTGCCAGTAGTACACAGGGGGGGACTAATGAAAAACTGTTTTTT	CASSTQGGTNEKLFF
.	TRBV30	.	TRBJ1-2	TGTGCCAAAAACAGGGTGGACTATGGCTACACCTTC	CAKNRVDYGYTF
.	TRBV29-1	.	TRBJ2-7	TGCAGCGTTGAAGATCGGGTGCACGAGCAGTACTTC	CSVEDRVHEQYF
.	TRBV7-8	TRBD1	TRBJ1-5	TGTGCCAGCTCTGAGGAGGACAGGGCGTATAGCAATCAGCCCCAGCATTTT	CASSEEDRAYSNQPQHF
.	TRBV5-6	.	TRBJ1-1	TGTGCCAGCAGCTTATTTGACAGGAACACTGAAGCTTTCTTT	CASSLFDRNTEAFF
.	TRBV9	TRBD2	TRBJ2-1	TGTGCCAGCAGCGTTATAGCGGGAGTGGGGGAGCAGTTCTTC	CASSVIAGVGEQFF
.	TRBV4-1	.	TRBJ2-3	TGCGCCAGCAGCCAAGTAGCAGATACGCAGTATTTT	CASSQVADTQYF
.	TRBV5-4	TRBD2	TRBJ2-2	TGTGCCAGCAGCCCAACTAGCGGGTCGAACACCGGGGAGCTGTTTTTT	CASSPTSGSNTGELFF
.	TRBV5-5	.	TRBJ1-4	TGTGCCAGCAGCTTGACTGTAACTAATGAAAAACTGTTTTTT	CASSLTVTNEKLFF
.	TRBV6-1	.	TRBJ1-1	TGTGCCAGCAGGGCAGTCATGAACACTGAAGCTTTCTTT	CASRAVMNTEAFF
.	TRBV29-1	TRBD2	TRBJ2-3	TGCAGCGTTGAAAGGCGGGAGCGAGATACGCAGTATTTT	CSVERRERDTQYF
.	TRBV5-6	TRBD1	TRBJ1-5	TGTGCCAGCAGCTTGAAGGGGACAGGCCTTGCTTGGCCCCAGCATTTT	CASSLKGTGLAWPQHF
once	TRBV6-5	TRBD2	TRBJ2-2	TGTGCCAGCAGTTATAGCGGGAGGGGAAACACCGGGGAGCTGTTTTTT	CASSYSGRGNTGELFF
.	TRBV4-1	.	TRBJ2-3	TGCGCCAGCAGCCAAGATCGTCAGACTATCACAGATACGCAGTATTTT	CASSQDRQTITDTQYF
.	TRBV4-1	TRBD2	TRBJ2-3	TGCGCCAGCAGCCGGGGGGGGCGGGAGGGCCGCACAGATACGCAGTATTTT	CASSRGGREGRTDTQYF
.	TRBV6-1	.	TRBJ2-3	TGTGCCAGCAGTCCTACTAGGCTAAGCACAGATACGCAGTATTTT	CASSPTRLSTDTQYF
.	TRBV6-5	TRBD2	TRBJ2-3	TGTGCCAGCAGCCCGTATAGGGACTACCTACAGTATTTT	CASSPYRDYLQYF
.	TRBV9	.	TRBJ2-7	TGTGCCAGCAGCGTTCAGGGTCGCGACGAGCAGTACTTC	CASSVQGRDEQYF
once	TRBV29-1	.	TRBJ1-4	TGCAGCGTTCTACAGGTCATTGGGGAAAAACTGTTTTTT	CSVLQVIGEKLFF
.	TRBV28	TRBD2	TRBJ2-1	TGTGCCAGCAGACCTACTAGCGGGAGTTCTTACAATGAGCAGTTCTTC	CASRPTSGSSYNEQFF
.	TRBV4-2	.	TRBJ2-2	TGTGCCAGCAGCCAAGATCACCAGCGGGTATACACCGGGGAGCTGTTTTTT	CASSQDHQRVYTGELFF
.	TRBV29-1	.	TRBJ2-1	TGCAGCGTTGAGTGGCGGGACCTACAAATCCACAATGAGCAGTTCTTC	CSVEWRDLQIHNEQFF
.	TRBV9	TRBD1	TRBJ2-6	TGTGCCAGCAGCGCCTACAGGGGGCCCGGAAGCTCTGGGGCCAACGTCCTGACTTTC	CASSAYRGPGSSGANVLTF
.	TRBV27	.	TRBJ1-1	TGTGCCAGCAGTTTAACCAGGTACAGGACTGAAGCTTTCTTT	CASSLTRYRTEAFF
.	TRBV27	TRBD1	TRBJ2-7	TGTGCCAGCAGTCTAGGACAGGGGTTTTACGAGCAGTACTTC	CASSLGQGFYEQYF
.	TRBV28	TRBD1	TRBJ1-2	TGTGCCAGCAGTTTATGGGGACAGGGGGCACGGGGCTATGGCTACACCTTC	CASSLWGQGARGYGYTF
once	TRBV29-1	TRBD2	TRBJ2-5	TGCAGCGTTTCTATTTCTGGCGGGAGGGAGACCCAGTACTTC	CSVSISGGRETQYF
.	TRBV20-1	.	TRBJ2-7	TGCAGTGCTCCTAGCACCTACGAGCAGTACTTC	CSAPSTYEQYF
.	TRBV28	.	TRBJ2-5	TGTGCCAGCAGTTTCGCACCCTCGCGGAAAGAGACCCAGTACTTC	CASSFAPSRKETQYF
.	TRBV2	.	TRBJ2-5	TGTGCCAGCAGTGAATCCAGCGTACAAGAGACCCAGTACTTC	CASSESSVQETQYF
.	TRBV7-3	TRBD2	TRBJ2-1	TGTGCCAGCAGCCCATCCGATAGCGGGAAGGTCGGAAATGAGCAGTTCTTC	CASSPSDSGKVGNEQFF
.	TRBV5-4	.	TRBJ2-5	TGTGCCAGCAGCACAGAGCTAGAGACCCAGTACTTC	CASSTELETQYF
.	TRBV5-1	TRBD2	TRBJ2-1	TGCGCCAGCAGCTTGATCCTAGCGGGCAGGGATGAGCAGTTCTTC	CASSLILAGRDEQFF
.	TRBV6-5	.	TRBJ1-5	TGTGCCAGCAGTCGAGGGATCGATCAGCCCCAGCATTTT	CASSRGIDQPQHF
.	TRBV7-9	.	TRBJ1-3	TGTGCCAGCAGCTTAGGCAGGGTCTCTGGAAACACCATATATTTT	CASSLGRVSGNTIYF
.	TRBV5-1	TRBD1	TRBJ2-5	TGCGCCAGCAGCAAGAACAGGGGAAACCAAGAGACCCAGTACTTC	CASSKNRGNQETQYF
.	TRBV5-4	TRBD2	TRBJ2-3	TGTGCCAGCAGCTTGTCACTAGCGGTTAGCACAGATACGCAGTATTTT	CASSLSLAVSTDTQYF
once	TRBV9	.	TRBJ2-7	TGTGCCAGCAGCGTGGAGGGCGTATCCTACGAGCAGTACTTC	CASSVEGVSYEQYF
.	TRBV28	.	TRBJ1-5	TGTGCCAGCAGTTTTCCAAAACAGGGCCAGCCCCAGCATTTT	CASSFPKQGQPQHF
.	TRBV7-6	TRBD2	TRBJ2-3	TGTGCCAGCAGCTTAGAACATCAGCGGGAGATCCCAGATACGCAGTATTTT	CASSLEHQREIPDTQYF
.	TRBV29-1	.	TRBJ1-1	TGCAGCGTTGATTACGGAGAAGACACTGAAGCTTTCTTT	CSVDYGEDTEAFF